What follows are 13 T cell receptor beta chains derived from one specimen sequenced in a study of blood T cell repertoires in COVID-19. Using immunoSEQ multiplex PCR, the repertoire was profiled, and TCRdb retains in-frame clones only, with some absent. The sample has roughly 200,000 clones; 70% to 90% are singletons. The sequenced material came from peripheral blood. The receptor source for this set is a woman over 75 with acute or convalescent COVID-19.

V gene TRBV11-1 combines with J gene TRBJ2-3, with D uncertain. The CDR3 has 12 amino acids. V lost 0 bases and J 5 bases, leaving 3 bases between the germline ends. The germline V gene encodes CDR1 SGHAT and CDR2 FQDESV (reference sequence). Here the CDR3 DNA reads TGTGCCAGCAGCTTAGCCGGAGATACGCAGTATTTT. Protein product: CASSLAGDTQYF.

V and J are TRBV3-1 (or the pseudogene TRBV3-2) and TRBJ2-7; D call uncertain. V was pared by 1 base and J by 4 bases, with 5 bases between. The CDR3 is 12 residues long. Germline V gene data show CDR1 as LGHDT and CDR2 as YNNKEL (reference sequence). This CDR3 reads CASSQVIYEQYF. In nucleotides, the CDR3 is TGTGCCAGCAGCCAAGTAATTTACGAGCAGTACTTC.

This sequence joins TRBV9 and TRBJ2-1; TRBD2 agrees at 10 bases. Unmatched junction bases numbered 1, after V lost 4 bases and J lost 3 bases. Germline V gene lookup returns CDR1 SGDLS and CDR2 YYNGEE. This CDR3 has 14 residues. CDR3 nucleotides: TGTGCCAGCAGCAGGACTAGCGGCTACAATGAGCAGTTCTTC. This codes for CASSRTSGYNEQFF.

J is TRBJ1-1 and V is TRBV6-5, with D hard to call. Germline assignment: CDR1 MNHEY and CDR2 SVGAGI. The V end lost 2 bases, the J end lost 4 bases, and 11 bases lay between the germline ends. There are 14 residues in the CDR3. This CDR3 reads CASSYASGSTEAFF. The CDR3 coding sequence is TGTGCCAGCAGTTACGCGTCGGGGAGCACTGAAGCTTTCTTT.

The chain employs TRBV5-6 and TRBJ2-7; 10 nucleotides align to TRBD1. This CDR3 is built from 15 residues. Germline CDR1 reads SGHDT; CDR2 reads YYEEEE. V lost 2 bases, J lost 6 bases, and 8 bases stayed unmatched. The CDR3 sequence: CASSFWTGGESEQYF. The CDR3 DNA is TGTGCCAGCAGCTTTTGGACAGGGGGTGAATCCGAGCAGTACTTC. The full variable domain, rest sourced from reference TRBV5-6 and TRBJ2-7, is DAGVTQSPTHLIKTRGQQVTLRCSPKSGHDTVSWYQQALGQGPQFIFQYYEEEERQRGNFPDRFSGHQFPNYSSELNVNALLLGDSALYLCASSFWTGGESEQYFGPGTRLTVT.

This clone occurred a few times. The chain carries TRBV7-2 and TRBJ2-1; 7 nucleotides agree with TRBD2. J was trimmed by 6 bases and V by 5 bases; bases with no gene match: 7. CDR1 and CDR2 from the germline V gene are SGHTA and FQGNSA. The length of the CDR3 is 14 residues. CDR3 in DNA: TGTGCCAGCAGCCAGGGACTAATTACCAATGAGCAGTTCTTC. It codes for CASSQGLITNEQFF.

The chain recombines TRBV7-2 with TRBJ1-3, with D unresolved. Trimming pared 5 bases from V and 0 bases from J, leaving 5 bases between. This CDR3 is built from 13 residues. Germline-derived CDR1 and CDR2 are SGHTA and FQGNSA. CDR3 in amino acids: CASSPYSGNTIYF. CDR3 DNA: TGTGCCAGCAGCCCCTACTCTGGAAACACCATATATTTT. Drawing the rest from reference TRBV7-2 and TRBJ1-3, the complete variable domain is GAGVSQSPSNKVTEKGKDVELRCDPISGHTALYWYRQSLGQGLEFLIYFQGNSAPDKSGLPSDRFSAERTGGSVSTLTIQRTQQEDSAVYLCASSPYSGNTIYFGEGSWLTVV.

The chain carries TRBV7-2 and TRBJ2-7, with 10 bases identical to TRBD2. The CDR3 sequence is 16 residues long. The trim removed 3 bases at V and 5 bases at J, leaving 10 bases unmatched. The germline V gene has CDR1 SGHTA and CDR2 FQGNSA. The CDR3 DNA reads TGTGCCAGCAGCTTTGGGCTAGCGGGAGTTAAGAACGAGCAGTACTTC. Protein: CASSFGLAGVKNEQYF.

The chain links TRBV18 to TRBJ1-6; D remains unclear. V shed 5 bases and J shed 8 bases, with 7 bases lying between them. CDR3 length: 12 amino acids. Germline CDR1 KGHSH, CDR2 LQKENI. The CDR3, as DNA: TGTGCCAGCTCAACTAGCGATTCACCCCTCCACTTT. It specifies CASSTSDSPLHF. Combining the CDR3 with reference TRBV18 and TRBJ1-6 gives the whole variable domain NAGVMQNPRHLVRRRGQEARLRCSPMKGHSHVYWYRQLPEEGLKFMVYLQKENIIDESGMPKERFSAEFPKEGPSILRIQQVVRGDSAAYFCASSTSDSPLHFGNGTRLTVT.

This clone was detected once. The genes are TRBV7-2 and TRBJ2-1, with 9 bases fitting TRBD2. CDR3 length equals 16 residues. V lost 1 base and J lost 2; bases outside the gene matches: 3. CDR1 SGHTA and CDR2 FQGNSA come from the germline V gene. CDR3 amino acids: CASSLVAGATYNEQFF. The DNA of the CDR3 is TGTGCCAGCAGCTTAGTAGCGGGAGCTACCTACAATGAGCAGTTCTTC.

The V call is TRBV27, the J call TRBJ1-2; TRBD1 is a possible D gene (5 bases). The germline CDR1 and CDR2 sequences are MNHEY and SMNVEV (reference sequence). V was pared by 5 bases and J by 8 bases, with 9 bases between. The CDR3 length is 11 residues. CDR3 sequence reads: CASSPGFGYTF. Here the CDR3 DNA reads TGTGCCAGCAGTCCAGGGTTCGGCTACACCTTC.

This chain uses TRBV7-2 with TRBJ2-7; TRBD2 matches 8 bases. Germline V gene lookup returns CDR1 SGHTA and CDR2 FQGNSA. The CDR3 consists of 15 residues. Germline trimming cut 3 bases from V and 3 bases from J; bases unmatched to any gene: 7. The CDR3 DNA reads TGTGCCAGCAGCTTTACCGGGACTAGGGGCTACGAGCAGTACTTC. Protein product: CASSFTGTRGYEQYF.

The rearrangement uses TRBV5-1 and TRBJ2-1; D is possibly TRBD1 (5 bases). Trimming shortened V by 1 base and J by 12 bases, and 26 bases separated the two germline ends. Germline lookup yields CDR1 SGHRS and CDR2 YFSETQ. The CDR3 has 17 residues. The CDR3 DNA is TGCGCCAGCAGCTTGACCACAGGATCTCCAGCCCCACAATCGCAGTTCTTC. Its protein is CASSLTTGSPAPQSQFF. The full variable domain, its missing parts supplied by reference TRBV5-1 and TRBJ2-1, is KAGVTQTPRYLIKTRGQQVTLSCSPISGHRSVSWYQQTPGQGLQFLFEYFSETQRNKGNFPGRFSGRQFSNSRSEMNVSTLELGDSALYLCASSLTTGSPAPQSQFFGPGTRLTVL.